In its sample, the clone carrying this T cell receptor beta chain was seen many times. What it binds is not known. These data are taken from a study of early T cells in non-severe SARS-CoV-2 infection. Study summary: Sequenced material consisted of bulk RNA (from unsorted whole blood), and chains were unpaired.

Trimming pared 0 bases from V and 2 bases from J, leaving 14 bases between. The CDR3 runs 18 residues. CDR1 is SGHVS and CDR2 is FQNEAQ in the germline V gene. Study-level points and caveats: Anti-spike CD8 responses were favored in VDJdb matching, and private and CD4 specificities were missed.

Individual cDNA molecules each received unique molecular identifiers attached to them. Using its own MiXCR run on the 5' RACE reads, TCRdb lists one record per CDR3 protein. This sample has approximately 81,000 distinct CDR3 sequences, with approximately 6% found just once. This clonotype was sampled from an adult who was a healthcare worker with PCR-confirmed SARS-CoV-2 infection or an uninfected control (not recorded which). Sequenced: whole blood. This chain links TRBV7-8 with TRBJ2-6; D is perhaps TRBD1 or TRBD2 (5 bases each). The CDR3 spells CASSLAGDRGAGANVLTF. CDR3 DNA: TGTGCCAGCAGCTTAGCGGGGGATCGAGGTGCTGGGGCCAACGTCCTGACTTTC.